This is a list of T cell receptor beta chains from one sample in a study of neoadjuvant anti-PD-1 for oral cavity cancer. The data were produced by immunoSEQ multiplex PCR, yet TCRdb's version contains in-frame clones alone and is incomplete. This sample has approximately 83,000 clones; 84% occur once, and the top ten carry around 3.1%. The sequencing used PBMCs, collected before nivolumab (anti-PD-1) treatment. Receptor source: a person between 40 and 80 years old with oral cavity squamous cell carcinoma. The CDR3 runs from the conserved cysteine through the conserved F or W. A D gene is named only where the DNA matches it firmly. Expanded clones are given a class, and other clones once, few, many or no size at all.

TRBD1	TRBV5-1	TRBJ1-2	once	TGCGCCAGCAGCGCTGAACAGGGGTTCTATGGCTACACCTTC	CASSAEQGFYGYTF
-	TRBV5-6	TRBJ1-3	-	TGTGCCAGCAGCGCCCCTCTGGAAACAAGCATATATTTT	CASSAPLETSIYF
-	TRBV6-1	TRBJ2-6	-	TGTGCCAGCAGTGAAGCGATAGGGACCGGTACTCTCTCTGGGGCCAACGTCCTGACTTTC	CASSEAIGTGTLSGANVLTF
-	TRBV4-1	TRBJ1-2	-	TGCGCCAGCAGCCAAGGGCAGTATGGCTACACCTTC	CASSQGQYGYTF
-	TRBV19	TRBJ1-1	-	TGTGCCAGTAGGCTCGGGGCGGGCCTGAACACTGAAGCTTTCTTT	CASRLGAGLNTEAFF
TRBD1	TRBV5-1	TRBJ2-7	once	TGCGCCAGCAGCCGGGGACAGGGGGCGTACGAGCAGTACTTC	CASSRGQGAYEQYF
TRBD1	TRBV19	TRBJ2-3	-	TGTGCCAGTAGTACCGGACAGGGATCCCCTAGCACAGATACGCAGTATTTT	CASSTGQGSPSTDTQYF
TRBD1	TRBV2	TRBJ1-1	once	TGTGCCAGCAGTGGAGGGGGCGGCACTGAAGCTTTCTTT	CASSGGGGTEAFF
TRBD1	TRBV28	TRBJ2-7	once	TGTGCCAGCACCAGGACAGGGGAATACAGCGAGCAGTACTTC	CASTRTGEYSEQYF
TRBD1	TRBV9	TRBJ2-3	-	TGTGCCAGCAGCGCCTCAGCAGGGGACAGGGTGGATACGCAGTATTTT	CASSASAGDRVDTQYF
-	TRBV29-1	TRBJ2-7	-	TGCAGCGTTGGCACCTACGAGCAGTACTTC	CSVGTYEQYF
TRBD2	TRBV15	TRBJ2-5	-	TGTGCCACCAGACGCGGGCGGGGGGAGACCCAGTACTTC	CATRRGRGETQYF
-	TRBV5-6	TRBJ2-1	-	TGTGCCACCTCCCAGGCGGGTTGGGGGGAAAGCTCCTACAATGAGCAGTTCTTC	CATSQAGWGESSYNEQFF
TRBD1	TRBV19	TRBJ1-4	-	TGTGCCAGTAGTACCCTACCCCCAAGGACAGGGGCAGGTGAAAAACTGTTTTTT	CASSTLPPRTGAGEKLFF
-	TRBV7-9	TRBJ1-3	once	TGTGCGGGGGGTGCCTCCGGAAACACCATATATTTT	CAGGASGNTIYF
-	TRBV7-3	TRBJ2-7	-	TGTGCCAGCAGCTTAACGGGACAGGGTTGGCGGGAGGGCGGAGAGCAGTACTTC	CASSLTGQGWREGGEQYF
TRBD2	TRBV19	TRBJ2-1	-	TGTGCCACCTCACCGGGACTACTCAATGAGCAGTTCTTC	CATSPGLLNEQFF
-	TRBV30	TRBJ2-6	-	TGTGCCTGGAGAAAAACAGGGACTGGGGCCAACGTCCTGACTTTC	CAWRKTGTGANVLTF
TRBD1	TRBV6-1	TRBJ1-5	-	TGTGCCAGCAGTCCAGGGACAGCTAGCAATCAGCCCCAGCATTTT	CASSPGTASNQPQHF
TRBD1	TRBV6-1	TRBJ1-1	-	TGTGCCAGCCTACGACAGGGTAACACTGAAGCTTTCTTT	CASLRQGNTEAFF
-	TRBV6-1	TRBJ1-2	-	TGTGCCAGCAGTGATGCGCGAACTAACTATGGCTACACCTTC	CASSDARTNYGYTF
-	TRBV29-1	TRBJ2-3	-	TGCAGCGTGGGAGGGGGTAGCACAGATACGCAGTATTTT	CSVGGGSTDTQYF
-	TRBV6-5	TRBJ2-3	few	TGTGCCAGCAGACCCCACTCAGCTAGCACAGATACGCAGTATTTT	CASRPHSASTDTQYF
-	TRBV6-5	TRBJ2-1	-	TGTGCCAGCAGCCCCCCGGACCCAAATGAGCAGTTCTTC	CASSPPDPNEQFF
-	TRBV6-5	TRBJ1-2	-	TGTGCCAGCAGCCGAGGACCGGGCTATGGCTACACCTTC	CASSRGPGYGYTF
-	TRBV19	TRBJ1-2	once	TGTGCCAGTAGTATGGGGCAAGAACAGGACTACACCTTC	CASSMGQEQDYTF
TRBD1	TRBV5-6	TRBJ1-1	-	TGTGCCAGCAGCTTGGGACAGGGGATTATGAACACTGAAGCTTTCTTT	CASSLGQGIMNTEAFF
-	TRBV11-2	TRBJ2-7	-	TGTGCCAGCAGCTCAAGCGGGCCCTACGAGCAGTACTTC	CASSSSGPYEQYF
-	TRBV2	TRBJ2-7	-	TGTGCCAGCTTCAAAGCTGGGAGCTACGAGCAGTACTTC	CASFKAGSYEQYF
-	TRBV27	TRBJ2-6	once	TGTGCCAGTCTCCCCGGGCGCGGCTCTGGGGCCAACGTCCTGACTTTC	CASLPGRGSGANVLTF
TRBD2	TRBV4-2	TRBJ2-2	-	TGTGCCAGCAGCCAAGATTCCGGTCTAGCGGGAGCGAAAAACACCGGGGAGCTGTTTTTT	CASSQDSGLAGAKNTGELFF
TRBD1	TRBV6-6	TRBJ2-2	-	TGTGCCGGTAGACAGGGAGCGAACACCGGGGAGCTGTTTTTT	CAGRQGANTGELFF